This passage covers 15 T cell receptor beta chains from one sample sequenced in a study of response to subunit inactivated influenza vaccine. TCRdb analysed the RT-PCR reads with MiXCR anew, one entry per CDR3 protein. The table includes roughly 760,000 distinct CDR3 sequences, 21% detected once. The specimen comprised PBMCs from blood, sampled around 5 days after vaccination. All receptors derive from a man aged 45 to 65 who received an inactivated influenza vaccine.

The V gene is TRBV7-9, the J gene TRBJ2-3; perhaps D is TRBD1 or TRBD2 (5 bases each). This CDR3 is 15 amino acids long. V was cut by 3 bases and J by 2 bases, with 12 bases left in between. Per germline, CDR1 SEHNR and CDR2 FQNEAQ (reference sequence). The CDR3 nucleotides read TGTGCCAGCAGCTTCAAAGTGGGACCCACAGATACGCAGTATTTT. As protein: CASSFKVGPTDTQYF.

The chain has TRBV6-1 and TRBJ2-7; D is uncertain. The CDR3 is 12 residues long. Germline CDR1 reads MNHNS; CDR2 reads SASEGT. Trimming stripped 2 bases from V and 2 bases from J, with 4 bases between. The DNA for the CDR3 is TGTGCCAGCAGTGAAAAACCCTACGAGCAGTACTTC. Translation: CASSEKPYEQYF.

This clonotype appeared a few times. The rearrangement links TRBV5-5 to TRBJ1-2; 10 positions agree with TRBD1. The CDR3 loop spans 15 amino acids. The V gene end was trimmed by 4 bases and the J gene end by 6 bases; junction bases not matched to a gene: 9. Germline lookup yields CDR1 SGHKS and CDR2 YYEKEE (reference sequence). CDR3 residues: CASSTGTGEIDGYTF. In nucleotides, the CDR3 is TGTGCCAGCAGCACCGGGACAGGGGAGATTGATGGCTACACCTTC.

This CDR3 is CASSPRTGTAYEQYF. CDR3 sequence (DNA): TGTGCCAGCAGCCCCAGGACAGGGACCGCCTACGAGCAGTACTTC. The gene calls are TRBV3-1 and TRBJ2-7, with 8 bases aligning to TRBD1. After removal of 4 bases from V and 2 bases from J, the junction contained 7 bases not matched to a gene. Per germline, CDR1 LGHDT and CDR2 YNNKEL (reference sequence). The CDR3 consists of 15 residues.

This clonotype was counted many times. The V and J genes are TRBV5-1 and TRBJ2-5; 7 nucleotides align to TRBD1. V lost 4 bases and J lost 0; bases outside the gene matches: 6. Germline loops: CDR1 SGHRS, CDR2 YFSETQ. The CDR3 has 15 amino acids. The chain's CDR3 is CASSRGQMYQETQYF. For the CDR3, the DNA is TGCGCCAGCAGCCGGGGACAGATGTACCAAGAGACCCAGTACTTC.

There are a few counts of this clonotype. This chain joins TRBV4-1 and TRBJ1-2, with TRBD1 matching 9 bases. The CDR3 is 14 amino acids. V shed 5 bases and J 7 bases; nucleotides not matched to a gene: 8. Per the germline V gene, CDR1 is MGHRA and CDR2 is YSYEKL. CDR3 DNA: TGCGCCAGCAGCTTGTACAGGGGGCTTTCTGGCTACACCTTC. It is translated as CASSLYRGLSGYTF.

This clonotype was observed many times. CDR3 DNA: TGCGCCAGCAGCCAAGGTCCCACAGATACGCAGTATTTT. This gives the protein CASSQGPTDTQYF. V usage is TRBV4-3 and J usage is TRBJ2-3; D ambiguous. CDR1 is LGHNA, CDR2 YSLEER, per germline. This CDR3 spans 13 amino acids. V was cut by 1 base and J by 2 bases, with 4 bases left in between.

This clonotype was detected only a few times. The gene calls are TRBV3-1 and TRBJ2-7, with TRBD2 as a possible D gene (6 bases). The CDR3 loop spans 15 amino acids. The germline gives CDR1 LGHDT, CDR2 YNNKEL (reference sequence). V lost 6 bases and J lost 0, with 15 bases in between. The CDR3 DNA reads TGTGCCAGCAGACTCAGCGGGTCAGACTCCTACGAGCAGTACTTC. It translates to CASRLSGSDSYEQYF.

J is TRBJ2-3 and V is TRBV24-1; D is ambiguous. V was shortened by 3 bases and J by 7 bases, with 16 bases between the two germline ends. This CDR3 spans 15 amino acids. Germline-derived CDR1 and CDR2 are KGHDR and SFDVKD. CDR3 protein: CATSDPQTDPHTQYF. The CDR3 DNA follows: TGTGCCACCAGTGATCCACAGACGGACCCACATACGCAGTATTTT.

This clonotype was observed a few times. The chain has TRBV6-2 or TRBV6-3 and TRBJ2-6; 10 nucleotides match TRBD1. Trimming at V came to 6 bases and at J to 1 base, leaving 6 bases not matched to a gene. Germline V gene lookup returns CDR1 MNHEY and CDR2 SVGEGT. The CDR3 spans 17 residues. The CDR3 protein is CASSRDRGSSGANVLTF. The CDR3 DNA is TGTGCCAGCAGCCGGGACAGGGGTTCTTCTGGGGCCAACGTCCTGACTTTC.

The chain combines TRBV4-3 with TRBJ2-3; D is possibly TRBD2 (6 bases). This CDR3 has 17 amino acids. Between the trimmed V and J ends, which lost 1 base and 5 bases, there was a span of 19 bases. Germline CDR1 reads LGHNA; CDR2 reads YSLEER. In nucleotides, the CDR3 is TGCGCCAGCAGCCAAGGCGTGCGGGGCCCGCGGAGAGATACGCAGTATTTT. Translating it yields CASSQGVRGPRRDTQYF.

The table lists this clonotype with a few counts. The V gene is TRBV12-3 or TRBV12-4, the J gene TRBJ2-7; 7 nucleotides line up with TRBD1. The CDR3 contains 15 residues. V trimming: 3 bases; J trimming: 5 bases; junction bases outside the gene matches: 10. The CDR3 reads CASSLTRGRKDEQYF. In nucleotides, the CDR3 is TGTGCCAGCAGTTTGACAAGGGGGCGAAAGGACGAGCAGTACTTC.

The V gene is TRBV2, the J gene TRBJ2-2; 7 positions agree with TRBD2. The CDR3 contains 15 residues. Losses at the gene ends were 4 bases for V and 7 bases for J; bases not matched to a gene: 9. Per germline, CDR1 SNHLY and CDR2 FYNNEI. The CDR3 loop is CASSVQGGDFGELFF. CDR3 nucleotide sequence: TGTGCCAGCAGTGTCCAGGGAGGGGATTTCGGGGAGCTGTTTTTT. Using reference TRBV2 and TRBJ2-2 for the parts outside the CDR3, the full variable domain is EPEVTQTPSHQVTQMGQEVILRCVPISNHLYFYWYRQILGQKVEFLVSFYNNEISEKSEIFDDQFSVERPDGSNFTLKIRSTKLEDSAMYFCASSVQGGDFGELFFGEGSRLTVL.

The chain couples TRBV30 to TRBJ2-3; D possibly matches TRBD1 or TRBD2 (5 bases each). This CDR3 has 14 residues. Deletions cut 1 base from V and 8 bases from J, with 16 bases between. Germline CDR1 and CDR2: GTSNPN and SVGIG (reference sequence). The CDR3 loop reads CAWSGDGRTATQYF. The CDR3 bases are TGTGCCTGGAGTGGGGACGGACGGACGGCTACGCAGTATTTT.

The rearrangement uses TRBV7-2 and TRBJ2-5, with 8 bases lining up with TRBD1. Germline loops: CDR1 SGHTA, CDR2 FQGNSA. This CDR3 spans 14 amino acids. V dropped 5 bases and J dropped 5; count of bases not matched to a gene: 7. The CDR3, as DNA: TGTGCCAGCAGCAGACAGGGGTCGGCTGAGACCCAGTACTTC. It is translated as CASSRQGSAETQYF.